This T cell receptor beta chain appears in the sequencing data of a study of cytomegalovirus exposure and HLA in healthy donors. The study, taken as a whole, reports: A classifier reportedly called cytomegalovirus status with high sensitivity and specificity. Apart from CMV serostatus, no immune exposure information was available. Despite most TCR sequences being rare, some public TCRs occurred in many donors.

Each of the donors was a healthy bone marrow donor. To note about this clone: What it binds is not known.

The PCR made use of 60 Vbeta and 13 Jbeta primers. Produced via immunoSEQ multiplex PCR; TCRdb's table is partial and in-frame only. The ten top clones account for about 0.81%, within a sample of approximately 170,000 clones. CDR1 and CDR2 from the germline V gene are SGDLS and YYNGEE. Germline trimming cut 7 bases from V and 2 bases from J; bases unmatched to any gene: 6. The length of the CDR3 is 16 residues. The receptor was isolated from a young woman in good health and CMV-seropositive. The chain links TRBV9 to TRBJ2-3; 14 nucleotides line up with TRBD2. The source material was PBMCs. The CDR3 here is CASGTSGGVFTDTQYF. CDR3 DNA: TGTGCCAGCGGGACTAGCGGGGGCGTGTTCACAGATACGCAGTATTTT. Drawing the rest from reference TRBV9 and TRBJ2-3, the complete variable domain is DSGVTQTPKHLITATGQRVTLRCSPRSGDLSVYWYQQSLDQGLQFLIQYYNGEERAKGNILERFSAQQFPDLHSELNLSSLELGDSALYFCASGTSGGVFTDTQYFGPGTRLTVL.